A selection of T cell receptor beta chains follows, all from one sample in a study of beta chain features in type 1 diabetes. Generated by immunoSEQ multiplex PCR, the TCRdb table keeps only in-frame clones and is missing some. The repertoire includes roughly 170,000 clones, more than 10% of them detected once, and about 0.58% sits in the top ten. What was sequenced was central memory CD4+ T cells from blood. These receptors were collected from a woman aged 18 to 35 in good health. Both conserved end residues are part of each CDR3. The order of the fields is D gene, J gene, clone size, V gene, CDR3 protein, CDR3 DNA. A D gene is named only where the DNA matches it firmly. Some rows mark clone size as missing; the rest say once, few, many or name a class of expanded clone.

d_gene: TRBD1
j_gene: TRBJ2-1
abundance: few
v_gene: TRBV12-5
CDR3aa: CASGSLGTGNDEQFF
CDR3nt: TGTGCTAGTGGTTCGCTGGGGACAGGGAATGATGAGCAGTTCTTC

d_gene: TRBD2
j_gene: TRBJ2-1
abundance: few
v_gene: TRBV7-2
CDR3aa: CASSFAGGGSYNEQFF
CDR3nt: TGTGCCAGCAGCTTTGCGGGGGGCGGGTCCTACAATGAGCAGTTCTTC

d_gene: TRBD1
j_gene: TRBJ1-5
abundance: few
v_gene: TRBV14
CDR3aa: CASSHGGTGYQPQHF
CDR3nt: TGTGCCAGCAGCCACGGAGGGACAGGGTATCAGCCCCAGCATTTT

d_gene: NA
j_gene: TRBJ2-7
abundance: NA
v_gene: TRBV5-4
CDR3aa: CASSWDNSYEQYF
CDR3nt: TGTGCCAGCAGCTGGGACAACTCCTACGAGCAGTACTTC

d_gene: NA
j_gene: TRBJ2-7
abundance: few
v_gene: TRBV28
CDR3aa: CASREARNEQYF
CDR3nt: TGTGCCAGCAGGGAGGCTAGGAACGAGCAGTACTTC

d_gene: TRBD2
j_gene: TRBJ2-1
abundance: NA
v_gene: TRBV28
CDR3aa: CASRRAGGYNEQFF
CDR3nt: TGTGCCAGCAGACGAGCGGGGGGCTACAATGAGCAGTTCTTC

d_gene: TRBD1
j_gene: TRBJ2-5
abundance: NA
v_gene: TRBV5-4
CDR3aa: CASSVELTGGEETQYF
CDR3nt: TGTGCCAGCAGCGTAGAACTGACAGGGGGCGAGGAGACCCAGTACTTC

d_gene: NA
j_gene: TRBJ2-1
abundance: few
v_gene: TRBV7-6
CDR3aa: CASSEMEGSNEQFF
CDR3nt: TGTGCCAGCAGCGAAATGGAGGGATCCAATGAGCAGTTCTTC

d_gene: TRBD1
j_gene: TRBJ2-3
abundance: few
v_gene: TRBV9
CDR3aa: CASSATGTDTDTQYF
CDR3nt: TGTGCCAGCAGCGCTACAGGGACAGACACAGATACGCAGTATTTT

d_gene: NA
j_gene: TRBJ2-7
abundance: NA
v_gene: TRBV20-1
CDR3aa: CSASYGYEQYF
CDR3nt: TGCAGTGCTAGTTACGGCTACGAGCAGTACTTC

d_gene: NA
j_gene: TRBJ2-2
abundance: few
v_gene: TRBV11-2
CDR3aa: CASSARFTGELFF
CDR3nt: TGTGCCAGCAGCGCCCGGTTCACCGGGGAGCTGTTTTTT

d_gene: NA
j_gene: TRBJ1-5
abundance: few
v_gene: TRBV5-1
CDR3aa: CASSWQGGQPQHF
CDR3nt: TGCGCCAGCAGCTGGCAGGGCGGTCAGCCCCAGCATTTT

d_gene: TRBD1
j_gene: TRBJ1-2
abundance: NA
v_gene: TRBV5-1
CDR3aa: CASNPGQGNYGYTF
CDR3nt: TGCGCCAGCAACCCGGGACAGGGAAACTATGGCTACACCTTC

d_gene: TRBD1
j_gene: TRBJ2-1
abundance: few
v_gene: TRBV29-1
CDR3aa: CSGRQGAGNEQFF
CDR3nt: TGCAGCGGGAGACAGGGGGCCGGCAATGAGCAGTTCTTC

d_gene: TRBD2
j_gene: TRBJ2-7
abundance: few
v_gene: TRBV7-2
CDR3aa: CASSTGLAGGEQYF
CDR3nt: TGTGCCAGCAGCACCGGACTAGCAGGCGGGGAGCAGTACTTC

d_gene: NA
j_gene: TRBJ2-7
abundance: few
v_gene: TRBV30
CDR3aa: CAWSTGGEQYF
CDR3nt: TGTGCCTGGAGTACCGGCGGCGAGCAGTACTTC

d_gene: NA
j_gene: TRBJ2-4
abundance: NA
v_gene: TRBV7-9
CDR3aa: CASSLDSLAKNIQYF
CDR3nt: TGTGCCAGCAGCTTAGACTCTCTAGCCAAAAACATTCAGTACTTC

d_gene: TRBD2
j_gene: TRBJ2-7
abundance: few
v_gene: TRBV30
CDR3aa: CAWGLAGYEQYF
CDR3nt: TGTGCCTGGGGACTAGCGGGCTACGAGCAGTACTTC

d_gene: TRBD2
j_gene: TRBJ2-7
abundance: few
v_gene: TRBV7-2
CDR3aa: CASSPLAGPEYF
CDR3nt: TGTGCCAGCAGCCCACTAGCGGGACCGGAGTACTTC

d_gene: TRBD2
j_gene: TRBJ2-1
abundance: few
v_gene: TRBV14
CDR3aa: CASSQYLRLAGGPQFF
CDR3nt: TGTGCCAGCAGCCAATACCTCCGACTAGCGGGAGGGCCTCAGTTCTTC

d_gene: TRBD2
j_gene: TRBJ2-1
abundance: few
v_gene: TRBV9
CDR3aa: CASSAPGTSGNEQFF
CDR3nt: TGTGCCAGCAGCGCTCCCGGGACTAGCGGTAATGAGCAGTTCTTC

d_gene: TRBD1
j_gene: TRBJ2-7
abundance: NA
v_gene: TRBV5-1
CDR3aa: CASSLHGDRHYEQYF
CDR3nt: TGCGCCAGCAGCTTGCATGGGGACAGGCACTACGAGCAGTACTTC

d_gene: NA
j_gene: TRBJ2-7
abundance: NA
v_gene: TRBV18
CDR3aa: CASSPPGRGGYEQYF
CDR3nt: TGTGCCAGCTCACCCCCCGGTAGGGGGGGTTACGAGCAGTACTTC

d_gene: NA
j_gene: TRBJ2-3
abundance: NA
v_gene: TRBV29-1
CDR3aa: CNAGVGQGTDTQYF
CDR3nt: TGCAACGCGGGGGTGGGACAGGGCACAGATACGCAGTATTTT

d_gene: TRBD2
j_gene: TRBJ2-1
abundance: few
v_gene: TRBV7-7
CDR3aa: CASSFGLAGVSNEQFF
CDR3nt: TGTGCTAGCAGCTTCGGACTAGCGGGAGTGAGCAATGAGCAGTTCTTC

d_gene: TRBD2
j_gene: TRBJ2-1
abundance: few
v_gene: TRBV7-8
CDR3aa: CASSPRLAGATYNEQFF
CDR3nt: TGTGCCAGCAGCCCCAGACTAGCGGGAGCCACCTACAATGAGCAGTTCTTC

d_gene: TRBD1
j_gene: TRBJ1-4
abundance: few
v_gene: TRBV18
CDR3aa: CASSPRQGLNEKLFF
CDR3nt: TGTGCCAGCTCACCACGACAGGGTTTAAACGAAAAACTGTTTTTT

d_gene: TRBD1
j_gene: TRBJ1-1
abundance: NA
v_gene: TRBV9
CDR3aa: CASSQGANTEAFF
CDR3nt: TGTGCCAGTAGCCAGGGGGCGAACACTGAAGCTTTCTTT

d_gene: TRBD2
j_gene: TRBJ2-3
abundance: few
v_gene: TRBV18
CDR3aa: CASSYRLATDTQYF
CDR3nt: TGTGCCAGCTCATACCGACTAGCCACAGATACGCAGTATTTT

d_gene: TRBD2
j_gene: TRBJ2-1
abundance: NA
v_gene: TRBV14
CDR3aa: CASSQSGLAISYNEQFF
CDR3nt: TGTGCCAGCAGCCAATCCGGACTAGCGATCTCCTACAATGAGCAGTTCTTC

d_gene: TRBD2
j_gene: TRBJ2-1
abundance: few
v_gene: TRBV5-6
CDR3aa: CASRDGLVINEQFF
CDR3nt: TGTGCCAGCAGGGACGGACTAGTCATCAATGAGCAGTTCTTC

d_gene: NA
j_gene: TRBJ2-5
abundance: NA
v_gene: TRBV5-1
CDR3aa: CASSVRDTQETQYF
CDR3nt: TGCGCCAGCAGCGTCCGGGACACCCAAGAGACCCAGTACTTC

d_gene: TRBD1
j_gene: TRBJ1-1
abundance: few
v_gene: TRBV15
CDR3aa: CATSRGDRDGTEAFF
CDR3nt: TGTGCCACCAGCAGGGGGGACAGGGACGGCACTGAAGCTTTCTTT

d_gene: NA
j_gene: TRBJ2-3
abundance: NA
v_gene: TRBV29-1
CDR3aa: CSVDSSSTDTQYF
CDR3nt: TGCAGCGTCGACTCCTCTAGCACAGATACGCAGTATTTT

d_gene: NA
j_gene: TRBJ2-7
abundance: few
v_gene: TRBV28
CDR3aa: CASSPRTPPYEQYF
CDR3nt: TGTGCCAGCAGTCCTCGGACACCTCCCTACGAGCAGTACTTC

d_gene: NA
j_gene: TRBJ2-3
abundance: few
v_gene: TRBV5-4
CDR3aa: CASTPARGPDNTQYF
CDR3nt: TGTGCCAGCACCCCGGCGCGGGGCCCAGATAATACGCAGTATTTT

d_gene: TRBD2
j_gene: TRBJ2-1
abundance: few
v_gene: TRBV5-4
CDR3aa: CASSSGTSGRGLTEQFF
CDR3nt: TGTGCCAGCAGCTCCGGGACTAGCGGGAGGGGCCTCACTGAGCAGTTCTTC

d_gene: TRBD1
j_gene: TRBJ1-5
abundance: few
v_gene: TRBV6-5
CDR3aa: CASRRQGKGNQPQHF
CDR3nt: TGTGCCAGCAGACGACAGGGGAAGGGCAATCAGCCCCAGCATTTT

d_gene: TRBD1
j_gene: TRBJ2-4
abundance: few
v_gene: TRBV30
CDR3aa: CAWSVLGQGADIQYF
CDR3nt: TGTGCCTGGAGTGTACTGGGGCAGGGGGCGGACATTCAGTACTTC

d_gene: TRBD2
j_gene: TRBJ2-7
abundance: few
v_gene: TRBV15
CDR3aa: CATSRPGLAGSEQYF
CDR3nt: TGTGCCACCAGCAGACCGGGACTAGCGGGAAGCGAGCAGTACTTC

d_gene: TRBD1
j_gene: TRBJ2-5
abundance: few
v_gene: TRBV7-8
CDR3aa: CASSSRRTGPETQYF
CDR3nt: TGTGCCAGCAGCTCGAGGAGGACAGGGCCAGAGACCCAGTACTTC

d_gene: TRBD2
j_gene: TRBJ2-5
abundance: NA
v_gene: TRBV7-2
CDR3aa: CASSLDLAGVGETQYF
CDR3nt: TGTGCCAGCAGCTTAGACCTAGCGGGAGTGGGAGAGACCCAGTACTTC

d_gene: NA
j_gene: TRBJ1-5
abundance: few
v_gene: TRBV27
CDR3aa: CASSQTGNKVQPQHF
CDR3nt: TGTGCCAGCAGCCAGACAGGTAATAAGGTTCAGCCCCAGCATTTT

d_gene: TRBD1
j_gene: TRBJ2-1
abundance: few
v_gene: TRBV19
CDR3aa: CASSTRDRPYNEQFF
CDR3nt: TGTGCCAGTAGTACGCGGGACAGGCCATACAATGAGCAGTTCTTC

d_gene: TRBD2
j_gene: TRBJ2-1
abundance: few
v_gene: TRBV28
CDR3aa: CASSLGGGRDNEQFF
CDR3nt: TGTGCCAGCAGTTTGGGTGGCGGGAGAGACAATGAGCAGTTCTTC

d_gene: TRBD2
j_gene: TRBJ2-7
abundance: NA
v_gene: TRBV2
CDR3aa: CASSPWTSGHYEQYF
CDR3nt: TGTGCCAGCAGTCCATGGACTAGCGGGCACTACGAGCAGTACTTC

d_gene: TRBD1
j_gene: TRBJ1-3
abundance: NA
v_gene: TRBV4-2
CDR3aa: CASSQETGPGNTIYF
CDR3nt: TGTGCCAGCAGCCAGGAGACAGGGCCTGGAAACACCATATATTTT

d_gene: NA
j_gene: TRBJ1-1
abundance: NA
v_gene: TRBV25-1
CDR3aa: CASSESGKTEAFF
CDR3nt: TGTGCCAGCAGTGAATCAGGGAAAACTGAAGCTTTCTTT